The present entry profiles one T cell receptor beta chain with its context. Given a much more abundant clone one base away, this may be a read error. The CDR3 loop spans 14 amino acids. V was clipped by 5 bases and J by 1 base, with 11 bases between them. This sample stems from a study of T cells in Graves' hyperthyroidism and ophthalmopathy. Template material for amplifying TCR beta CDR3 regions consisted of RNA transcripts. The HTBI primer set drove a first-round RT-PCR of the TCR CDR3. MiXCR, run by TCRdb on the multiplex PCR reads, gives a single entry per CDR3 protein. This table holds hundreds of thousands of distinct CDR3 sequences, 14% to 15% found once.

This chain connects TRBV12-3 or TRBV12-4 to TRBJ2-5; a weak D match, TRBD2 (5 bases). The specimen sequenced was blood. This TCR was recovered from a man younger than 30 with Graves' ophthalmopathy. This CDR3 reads CASSAGVLQETQYF. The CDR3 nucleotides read TGTGCCAGCAGTGCCGGGGTTCTCCAAGAGACCCAGTACTTC.